These 8 T cell receptor beta chains originate from one sample sequenced in a study of blood T cell repertoires in COVID-19. Sequencing was performed with immunoSEQ multiplex PCR; in TCRdb, only in-frame clones are kept and a portion is missing. The sample comprises tens of thousands of clones, about 83% of which are singletons, and around 6.6% rests with the top ten. Sample: peripheral blood. The receptors were gathered from a human donor in a cohort sampled during active COVID-19.

In this sample, this clone turned up once. The chain is built from TRBV6-5 and TRBJ2-3; no clear D gene. The CDR3 runs 12 residues. Trimming took 7 bases from V and 0 from J, leaving 5 bases between them. CDR1 is MNHEY, CDR2 SVGAGI, per germline. In nucleotides, the CDR3 is TGTGCCAGCACCGCGAGCACAGATACGCAGTATTTT. This gives the protein CASTASTDTQYF.

This clone was detected only once. This chain uses TRBV6-6 with TRBJ1-2; 9 nucleotides agree with TRBD1. CDR1 is MNHNY and CDR2 is SVGAGI in the germline V gene (reference sequence). The CDR3 is 13 residues long. The trim removed 5 bases at V and 10 bases at J, leaving 8 bases unmatched. The CDR3 loop reads CASSTTGTGIYTF. In DNA form, the CDR3 reads TGTGCCAGCAGTACAACGGGGACAGGGATCTACACCTTC.

This chain connects TRBV18 to TRBJ1-2, with D tentatively TRBD1 (5 bases). This CDR3 contains 14 residues. Germline values: CDR1 KGHSH, CDR2 LQKENI. V lost 5 bases, J lost 4 bases, and 14 bases lay in between. The DNA for the CDR3 is TGTGCCAGCTCAGAACAAACAGGATTCTATGGCTACACCTTC. This codes for CASSEQTGFYGYTF.

Comment on this clone: Other DNA sequences in this specimen translate into the identical CDR3. The chain couples TRBV12-5 to TRBJ1-2; D not resolved. Germline values: CDR1 LGHNT, CDR2 FRNRAP. V was pared by 6 bases and J by 2 bases, with 16 bases between. This CDR3 comprises 15 residues. The CDR3 coding sequence is TGTGCTAGTGGCTCCCCTTGGTCCAGAAACTATGGCTACACCTTC. Its translation is CASGSPWSRNYGYTF.

V gene TRBV2 combines with J gene TRBJ1-5; D is uncertain. Germline CDR1 is SNHLY and CDR2 is FYNNEI. CDR3 length equals 14 residues. V dropped 7 bases and J dropped 4 bases, with 14 bases sitting between them. CDR3 in amino acids: CASTQSGRNQPQHF. The CDR3 nucleotides are TGTGCCAGCACACAGTCGGGGAGGAATCAGCCCCAGCATTTT.

This clone was seen only a few times. The chain combines TRBV5-1 with TRBJ2-2; a possible D gene is TRBD1 (6 bases). Per the germline V gene, CDR1 is SGHRS and CDR2 is YFSETQ. The CDR3 extends over 16 amino acids. The V end was cut by 4 bases, the J end by 5 bases, with 18 bases between. DNA for the CDR3: TGCGCCAGCAGCCAAATACAGGGCCCGGTGACCGGGGAGCTGTTTTTT. As protein: CASSQIQGPVTGELFF. Complete variable domain (other parts from reference TRBV5-1 and TRBJ2-2): KAGVTQTPRYLIKTRGQQVTLSCSPISGHRSVSWYQQTPGQGLQFLFEYFSETQRNKGNFPGRFSGRQFSNSRSEMNVSTLELGDSALYLCASSQIQGPVTGELFFGEGSRLTVL.

The chain carries TRBV12-3 or TRBV12-4 and TRBJ1-4, with D possibly matching TRBD1 (6 bases). Trimming cost V 6 bases and J 7 bases, with 12 bases left between them. This CDR3 is built from 13 residues. As DNA, the CDR3 is TGTGCCAGCAGATGGGGGCAGGGTGAAAAACTGTTTTTT. It specifies CASRWGQGEKLFF.

The rearrangement uses TRBV6-5 and TRBJ1-1; possible D gene TRBD1, 6 bases. The CDR3 is 12 amino acids. The germline V gene has CDR1 MNHEY and CDR2 SVGAGI. Trimming pared 8 bases from V and 1 base from J, leaving 8 bases between. CDR3 region: CASEDRNTEAFF. The CDR3, as DNA: TGTGCCAGCGAGGACAGGAACACTGAAGCTTTCTTT.